This T cell receptor beta chain was retrieved from a study of cytomegalovirus exposure and HLA in healthy donors. Study-wide results and caveats: V- and J-gene trimming of TCR beta was linked (in a later analysis) to a missense DCLRE1C variant. Most subjects' HLA-A and HLA-B alleles were reportedly predicted from TCR beta sequences.

V shed 3 bases, J shed 6 bases, and the junction held 7 bases outside the gene matches. This CDR3 is 15 amino acids long. The germline CDR1 and CDR2 sequences are SEHNR and FQNEAQ (reference sequence). 60 Vbeta and 13 Jbeta primers were used in PCR. The data were produced by immunoSEQ multiplex PCR, yet TCRdb's version contains in-frame clones alone and is incomplete. The sample carries approximately 190,000 clones, around 90% recorded once. As for this clone: The antigen is unknown.

Sample: PBMCs. The rearrangement joins TRBV7-9 to TRBJ2-3; 9 bases fit TRBD2. The TCR comes from a boy under 10 years old in good health and CMV-seronegative. The CDR3 region is CASSFASGIVDTQYF. For the CDR3, the DNA is TGTGCCAGCAGCTTCGCTAGCGGGATAGTGGATACGCAGTATTTT.